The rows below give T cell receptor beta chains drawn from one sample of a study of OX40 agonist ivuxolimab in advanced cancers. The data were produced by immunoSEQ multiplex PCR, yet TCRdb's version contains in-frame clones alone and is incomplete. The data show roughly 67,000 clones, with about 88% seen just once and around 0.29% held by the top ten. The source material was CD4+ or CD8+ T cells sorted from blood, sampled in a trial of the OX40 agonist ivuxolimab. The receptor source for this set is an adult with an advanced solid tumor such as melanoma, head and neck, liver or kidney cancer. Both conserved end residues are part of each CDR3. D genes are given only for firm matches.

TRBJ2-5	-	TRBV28	CASSFLPGVTETQYF
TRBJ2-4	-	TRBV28	CASSLGAIQYF
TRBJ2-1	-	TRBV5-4	CASSLGTPSSYNEQFF
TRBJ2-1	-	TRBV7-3	CASSPGPSPVDEQFF
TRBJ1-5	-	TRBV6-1	CASRESGNQPQHF
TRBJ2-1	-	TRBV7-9	CASSKEGSSGEQFF
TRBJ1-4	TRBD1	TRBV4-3	CASSRDSYNEKLFF
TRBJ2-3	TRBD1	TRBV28	CASSLSVGQGWSDTQYF
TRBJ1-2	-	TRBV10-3	CAISGTAGLYGYTF
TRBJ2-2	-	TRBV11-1	CASSFKRGASGELFF
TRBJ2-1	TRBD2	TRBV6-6	CATRGLAGAGEQFF
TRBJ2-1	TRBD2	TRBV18	CASSPLAGVSNEQFF
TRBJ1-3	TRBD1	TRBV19	CASSAGQGAVAGNTIYF
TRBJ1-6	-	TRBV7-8	CASSRGGSPLHF
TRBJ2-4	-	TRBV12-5	CASGLFSPGALAKNIQYF
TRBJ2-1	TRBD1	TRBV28	CASTQNRGQFF
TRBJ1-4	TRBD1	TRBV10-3	CAISEADRVVGKLFF
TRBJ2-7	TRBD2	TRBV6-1	CASRATSGDSYEQYF
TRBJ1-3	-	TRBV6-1	CAAWGNTIYF
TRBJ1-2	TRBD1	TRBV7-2	CASSAQQGGGYGYTF
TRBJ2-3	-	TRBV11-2	CASSLNTDTQYF
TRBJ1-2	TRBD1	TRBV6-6	CASSGGQGVGYTF
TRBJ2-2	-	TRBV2	CASSDTGGAGELFF
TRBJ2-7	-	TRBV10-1	CASSENPLYEQYF
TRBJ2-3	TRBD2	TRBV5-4	CASHAGWTSGSVGTDTQYF
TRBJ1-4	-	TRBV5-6	CASSLLGSANEKLFF